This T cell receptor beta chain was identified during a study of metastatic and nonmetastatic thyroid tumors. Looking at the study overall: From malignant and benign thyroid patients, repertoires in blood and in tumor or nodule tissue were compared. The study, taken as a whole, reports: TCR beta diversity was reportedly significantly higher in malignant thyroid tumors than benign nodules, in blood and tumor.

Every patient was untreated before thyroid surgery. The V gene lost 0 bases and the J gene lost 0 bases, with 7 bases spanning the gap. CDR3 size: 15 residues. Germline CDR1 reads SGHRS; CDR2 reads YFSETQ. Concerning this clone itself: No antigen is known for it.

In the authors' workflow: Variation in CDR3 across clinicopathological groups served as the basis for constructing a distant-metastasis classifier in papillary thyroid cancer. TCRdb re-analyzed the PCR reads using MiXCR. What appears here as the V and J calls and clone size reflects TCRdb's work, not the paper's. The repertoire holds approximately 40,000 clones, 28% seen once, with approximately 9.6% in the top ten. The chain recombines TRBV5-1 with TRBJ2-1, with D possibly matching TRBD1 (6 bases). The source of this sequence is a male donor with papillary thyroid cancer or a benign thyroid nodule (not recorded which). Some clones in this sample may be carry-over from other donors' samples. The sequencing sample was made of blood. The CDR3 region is CASSLEGGSYNEQFF. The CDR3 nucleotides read TGCGCCAGCAGCTTGGAAGGGGGCTCCTACAATGAGCAGTTCTTC.